This section outlines one TCR beta chain sequence together with its context. Its antigen is unidentified. The data stem from a study of cytomegalovirus exposure and HLA in healthy donors. Per germline, CDR1 LGHNT and CDR2 FRNRAP. Trimming pared 8 bases from V and 4 bases from J, leaving 12 bases between. The CDR3 runs to 13 residues. With 60 Vbeta and 13 Jbeta primers, the PCR was carried out. Sequencing was performed with immunoSEQ multiplex PCR; in TCRdb, only in-frame clones are kept and a portion is missing. The sample yields 150,000 to 180,000 clones, roughly 80% seen once. Study-wide results and caveats: The authors later found HLA-associated TCR beta chains more clonally expanded than equally common others. Links to common viral pathogens appeared, in a later analysis, for several of the most significant clusters. Cytomegalovirus status was reportedly diagnosed by the classifier with high specificity and sensitivity.

The clonotype comes from a man aged 30 to 39 in good health and CMV-seropositive. The sequenced material came from PBMCs. V and J are TRBV12-5 and TRBJ2-1; D remains unclear. CDR3 region: CASKTYDYNEQFF. In nucleotides, the CDR3 is TGTGCTAGTAAGACTTACGATTACAATGAGCAGTTCTTC.